This T cell receptor (beta chain) was identified in a study of metastatic and nonmetastatic thyroid tumors. Study-wide context: Samples came from malignant and benign thyroid patients, and repertoires were compared across blood and tumor or nodule tissue.

Notes on the study in general: Significantly higher TCR beta diversity was reportedly seen in malignant thyroid tumors than benign nodules, in blood and tumor.

No patient had received any treatment before thyroid surgery. TCRdb re-called the PCR reads via MiXCR. The data hold about 92,000 clones, with 15% observed a single time. This clone was observed many times. Its antigen remains unidentified. The CDR3 is 15 residues long. Germline-derived CDR1 and CDR2 are SEHNR and FQNEAQ (reference sequence). Unmatched junction bases numbered 7, after V lost 5 bases and J lost 2 bases. This clonotype was obtained from a female donor with papillary thyroid cancer or a benign thyroid nodule (not recorded which). Some clones in this sample may be carry-over from other donors' samples. The chain has TRBV7-9 and TRBJ2-3; 7 bases are shared with TRBD1. The sample was blood. Here the CDR3 reads CASSPRDSSTDTQYF. CDR3 sequence (DNA): TGTGCCAGCAGCCCACGGGACAGCTCCACAGATACGCAGTATTTT. Full variable domain (remainder filled in from reference TRBV7-9 and TRBJ2-3): DTGVSQNPRHKITKRGQNVTFRCDPISEHNRLYWYRQTLGQGPEFLTYFQNEAQLEKSRLLSDRFSAERPKGSFSTLEIQRTEQGDSAMYLCASSPRDSSTDTQYFGPGTRLTVL.